This T cell receptor (beta chain) was sequenced during a study of blood T cell repertoires in COVID-19. Study as a whole: Material from acute and convalescent COVID-19 was sourced from the United States, Italy and Spain. The analysed material was cDNA or gDNA that came from T cells, B-cell-depleted T cells, or PBMCs.

Trimming stripped 5 bases from V and 2 bases from J, with 7 bases between. The CDR3 has 13 residues. The V gene's germline CDR1 is SGHTA and CDR2 FQGNSA. Participants spanned ages about 18 to 100 years and resided in around 25 US areas. Authors' methods: Scientists estimated how many nucleated cells there were by amplifying reference gene primers. Clones were read by immunoSEQ multiplex PCR, and TCRdb kept only the in-frame ones, dropping some. The V and J calls and clone size are taken from that table; D and trimming were inferred from the DNA. Of roughly 150,000 clones detected, roughly four fifths appear once; the ten largest clones hold under 9.5%.

The chain links TRBV7-2 to TRBJ1-5; TRBD1 might be the D (5 bases). This sequence was found in a man aged 50 to 60 who had recovered from COVID-19. Sequencing was done on a sample of PBMCs or T cells enriched from blood (not recorded which). CDR3 in amino acids: CASSKGGNQPQHF. The CDR3 DNA follows: TGTGCCAGCAGCAAAGGGGGCAATCAGCCCCAGCATTTT.